The 18 T cell receptor beta chains presented below share a single source sample, sequenced in a study of T cell responses to AZD1222 COVID-19 vaccine. The data were produced by immunoSEQ multiplex PCR, yet TCRdb's version contains in-frame clones alone and is incomplete. The sample holds more than 95,000 clones, more than 75% seen once. The material was peripheral blood, obtained 28 days after the second dose of the MenACWY control vaccine. The receptor source for this set is an adult who received the MenACWY meningococcal vaccine as a control.

This sequence joins TRBV9 and TRBJ1-2; D is possibly TRBD1 (5 bases). V gave up 0 bases and J gave up 13 bases, with 19 bases separating them. The CDR3 extends over 14 amino acids. Germline V gene data show CDR1 as SGDLS and CDR2 as YYNGEE. The CDR3 spells CASSVVASPREITF. The CDR3 DNA follows: TGTGCCAGCAGCGTAGTCGCTTCCCCCAGGGAGATCACCTTC.

This clone was found once. The rearrangement uses TRBV7-6 and TRBJ1-1; D may be TRBD1 (6 bases). The CDR3 covers 16 residues. Deletions cut 1 base from V and 6 bases from J, with 18 bases between. Germline CDR1 SGHVS, CDR2 FNYEAQ. The CDR3, as DNA: TGTGCCAGCAGCTTAGGGACAGTTAGAGCGATATCTGAAGCTTTCTTT. The encoded protein is CASSLGTVRAISEAFF.

This rearrangement joins TRBV10-3 to TRBJ2-5; 8 nucleotides agree with TRBD2. Germline CDR1 is ENHRY and CDR2 is SYGVKD. After removal of 3 bases from V and 1 base from J, the junction contained 4 bases not matched to a gene. The CDR3 loop spans 15 amino acids. CDR3 residues: CAISDSGGSQETQYF. CDR3 DNA sequence: TGTGCCATCAGTGACAGCGGGGGTTCCCAAGAGACCCAGTACTTC.

The J gene is TRBJ2-7, the V gene TRBV5-8; D may be TRBD2 (6 bases). Germline V gene lookup returns CDR1 SGHTS and CDR2 YDEGEE. The CDR3 covers 16 residues. V was cut by 0 bases and J by 2 bases, with 15 bases left in between. The CDR3 spells CASSLEGGGFAYEQYF. The CDR3 coding sequence is TGTGCCAGCAGCTTGGAGGGAGGTGGGTTCGCCTACGAGCAGTACTTC.

The chain uses TRBV4-1 and TRBJ1-1; TRBD1 matches 10 bases. The CDR3 spans 16 residues. CDR1 is MGHRA and CDR2 is YSYEKL in the germline V gene. V was pared by 0 bases and J by 5 bases, with 6 bases of the junction left unmatched. The CDR3 DNA reads as TGCGCCAGCAGCCAAGATCTGGGACAGGGGTCTACTGAAGCTTTCTTT. It encodes CASSQDLGQGSTEAFF.

The chain recombines TRBV10-3 with TRBJ2-3, with 15 bases matching TRBD2. With 5 bases clipped from V and 0 bases from J, the junction kept 6 bases outside the gene matches. CDR1 is ENHRY and CDR2 is SYGVKD in the germline V gene. CDR3 length equals 18 residues. The CDR3 nucleotides read TGTGCCATCAGTCCGGGACTAGCGGGAGGATCCAGCACAGATACGCAGTATTTT. Amino acid sequence: CAISPGLAGGSSTDTQYF.

V and J are TRBV6-2 or TRBV6-3 and TRBJ1-2; D perhaps matches TRBD1 (6 bases). Germline V gene lookup returns CDR1 MNHEY and CDR2 SVGEGT. The CDR3 loop spans 15 amino acids. Trimming shortened V by 4 bases and J by 4 bases, and 16 bases separated the two germline ends. CDR3 amino acids: CASSLFQAGVYGYTF. In DNA form, the CDR3 reads TGTGCCAGCAGTTTGTTCCAAGCAGGGGTCTATGGCTACACCTTC.

CDR3 loop: CASSRGGRDYNEQFF. The DNA of the CDR3 is TGCGCCAGCAGCCGCGGGGGGCGGGATTACAATGAGCAGTTCTTC. The gene calls are TRBV5-1 and TRBJ2-1, with TRBD2 identical over 8 bases. The CDR3 extends over 15 amino acids. Germline V gives CDR1 SGHRS, CDR2 YFSETQ. The J segment lost 4 bases and the V segment lost 4 bases, leaving 7 bases of the junction unmatched.

This sequence joins TRBV5-1 and TRBJ1-1, with D tentatively TRBD1 (6 bases). V was cut by 4 bases and J by 4 bases, with 20 bases left in between. The germline V gene has CDR1 SGHRS and CDR2 YFSETQ. CDR3 length: 16 amino acids. This CDR3 reads CASSPEGVGFGTEAFF. The CDR3 DNA follows: TGCGCCAGCAGCCCCGAGGGGGTTGGGTTTGGCACTGAAGCTTTCTTT.

The rearrangement uses TRBV12-3 or TRBV12-4 and TRBJ2-7; D gene uncertain. V lost 3 bases and J 1 base, leaving 7 bases between the germline ends. The CDR3 sequence is 13 residues long. The DNA for the CDR3 is TGTGCCAGCAGTTTCTTGTCGTCCTACGAGCAGTACTTC. Protein product: CASSFLSSYEQYF.

The chain carries TRBV27 and TRBJ1-2, with 10 positions matching TRBD1. V lost 8 bases to trimming and J lost 3 bases; unmatched junction nucleotides: 6. This CDR3 contains 14 residues. Germline CDR1 MNHEY, CDR2 SMNVEV (reference sequence). The CDR3 bases are TGTGCCAGCGCCACGGGACAGGGGTACTATGGCTACACCTTC. It codes for CASATGQGYYGYTF.

The chain couples TRBV5-1 to TRBJ2-5; D ambiguous. Germline V gives CDR1 SGHRS, CDR2 YFSETQ. The CDR3 is 11 amino acids. Trimming took 0 bases from V and 5 from J, leaving 2 bases between them. In DNA, the CDR3 is TGCGCCAGCAGCTTGGCCGAGACCCAGTACTTC. Amino acid sequence: CASSLAETQYF.

This chain connects TRBV7-9 to TRBJ2-2; D is ambiguous. The V gene's germline CDR1 is SEHNR and CDR2 FQNEAQ (reference sequence). The V end lost 2 bases, the J end lost 10 bases, and 5 bases lay between the germline ends. The CDR3 contains 11 residues. The CDR3 bases are TGTGCCAGCAGCTTAAGCGTGGAGCTGTTTTTT. Its translation is CASSLSVELFF.

In its sample, this clone was seen a few times. The chain employs TRBV19 and TRBJ1-5; no firm D call. V was cut by 6 bases and J by 0 bases, with 15 bases left in between. Germline CDR1 LNHDA, CDR2 SQIVND (reference sequence). There are 16 residues in the CDR3. The CDR3 region is CASSDRGSHSNQPQHF. The CDR3 nucleotides read TGTGCCAGTAGCGATCGGGGATCCCATAGCAATCAGCCCCAGCATTTT.

This clone has a single count. The J gene is TRBJ2-2, the V gene TRBV10-1; a possible D gene is TRBD2 (6 bases). Per the germline V gene, CDR1 is WNHNN and CDR2 is SYGVQD (reference sequence). The CDR3 extends over 18 amino acids. V lost 1 base to trimming and J lost 6 bases, with 21 bases between them. CDR3 amino acids: CASSECPGVLGRSGELFF. CDR3 DNA: TGCGCCAGCAGTGAGTGTCCGGGGGTGTTAGGGAGGTCCGGGGAGCTGTTTTTT.

The DNA for the CDR3 is TGCGCCAGCAATTACAAGTCTGGGGAGCAGTACTTC. As protein: CASNYKSGEQYF. The V gene is TRBV10-2, the J gene TRBJ2-7; D is undetermined. This CDR3 contains 12 residues. V dropped 7 bases and J dropped 7 bases, with 14 bases sitting between them. From germline, CDR1 is WSHSY and CDR2 SAAADI.

The rearrangement links TRBV4-1 to TRBJ1-5; no clear D gene. The CDR3 is 13 residues long. The V end was cut by 4 bases, the J end by 3 bases, with 7 bases between. Per the germline V gene, CDR1 is MGHRA and CDR2 is YSYEKL. The CDR3 DNA reads TGCGCCAGCAGCCTAAAGGTCAATCAGCCCCAGCATTTT. Translating gives CASSLKVNQPQHF.

The CDR3 bases are TGTGCCAGCTCACTCCCAGGAACCTACGAGCAGTACTTC. Its translation: CASSLPGTYEQYF. This chain links TRBV18 with TRBJ2-7, with D uncertain. The CDR3 is 13 amino acids. The germline CDR1 and CDR2 sequences are KGHSH and LQKENI. Trimming stripped 4 bases from V and 2 bases from J, with 9 bases between.